The 15 T cell receptor beta chains presented below share a single source sample, sequenced in a study of control samples from healthy donors and cancer patients. TCRdb's copy holds only in-frame clones and misses some; the assay was immunoSEQ multiplex PCR. Of under 200,000 clones in the sample, around 94% are singletons; the top ten hold 12% to 15%. What was sequenced was PBMCs. These receptors came from a man aged 55 to 70 with colorectal cancer.

This rearrangement joins TRBV5-8 to TRBJ2-2; the match to TRBD2 covers 7 bases. Germline V CDR1 and CDR2: SGHTS, YDEGEE. The CDR3 extends over 17 amino acids. V was clipped by 3 bases and J by 5 bases; unmatched bases: 13. The DNA of the CDR3 is TGTGCCAGCAGCTCCGCGGGGAGTAGCGGGCGTACCGGGGAGCTGTTTTTT. Translating gives CASSSAGSSGRTGELFF.

This clone was detected once. The rearrangement uses TRBV4-1 and TRBJ2-1, with TRBD2 matching 11 bases. Germline V gives CDR1 MGHRA, CDR2 YSYEKL. The length of the CDR3 is 17 residues. J gave up 9 bases and V 1 base, and 11 bases lay outside the gene matches. The CDR3 bases are TGCGCCAGCAGCCAAGGCCTTACTAGCGGGGGACGCGGTGAGCAGTTCTTC. As protein: CASSQGLTSGGRGEQFF.

This chain links TRBV7-2 with TRBJ2-7; a weak D match, TRBD1 (5 bases). Germline V gene data show CDR1 as SGHTA and CDR2 as FQGNSA. V lost 1 base, J lost 2 bases, and 12 bases lay in between. The CDR3 sequence is 15 residues long. The CDR3 is CASSLGAGPTYEQYF. CDR3 bases: TGTGCCAGCAGCTTAGGGGCAGGGCCGACCTACGAGCAGTACTTC. Based on the CDR3 plus reference TRBV7-2 and TRBJ2-7, the full variable domain is GAGVSQSPSNKVTEKGKDVELRCDPISGHTALYWYRQSLGQGLEFLIYFQGNSAPDKSGLPSDRFSAERTGGSVSTLTIQRTQQEDSAVYLCASSLGAGPTYEQYFGPGTRLTVT.

Details on this clone: This clone may be a read error of a much larger clone one base away. The V and J genes are TRBV3-1 (or the pseudogene TRBV3-2) and TRBJ1-1; no firm D call. V shed 0 bases and J shed 0 bases, with 14 bases lying between them. Germline CDR1 reads LGHDT; CDR2 reads YNNKEL (reference sequence). The CDR3 extends over 17 amino acids. In DNA form, the CDR3 reads TGTGCCAGCAGCCAAGATATTATAGGACGGATGAACACTGAAGCTTTCTTT. Its protein is CASSQDIIGRMNTEAFF.

This sequence joins TRBV7-2 and TRBJ1-1, with D perhaps matching TRBD1 (6 bases). CDR3 length: 14 amino acids. CDR1 and CDR2 (germline): SGHTA, FQGNSA. Trimming pared 1 base from V and 5 bases from J, leaving 11 bases between. CDR3 in amino acids: CASSLDSGVTEAFF. The CDR3, as DNA: TGTGCCAGCAGCTTAGATTCAGGGGTAACTGAAGCTTTCTTT.

This chain links TRBV9 with TRBJ2-1; 8 bases are a match to TRBD1. The CDR3 is made up of 15 amino acids. The germline V gene encodes CDR1 SGDLS and CDR2 YYNGEE. V lost 2 bases, J lost 8 bases, and 9 bases stayed unmatched. Here the CDR3 reads CASSVRDRLPDEQFF. Written as DNA, the CDR3 is TGTGCCAGCAGCGTTAGGGACAGGTTACCAGATGAGCAGTTCTTC.

This chain connects TRBV7-9 to TRBJ1-1; no clear D gene. Germline-derived CDR1 and CDR2 are SEHNR and FQNEAQ (reference sequence). The germline V and J ends were trimmed by 2 bases and 0 bases, with 1 base remaining between them. The CDR3 has 12 amino acids. CDR3 coding DNA: TGTGCCAGCAGCTTAATGAACACTGAAGCTTTCTTT. It yields the protein CASSLMNTEAFF.

This chain connects TRBV11-3 to TRBJ2-7; D call uncertain. From germline, CDR1 is SGHNT and CDR2 YENEEA. The germline V and J ends were trimmed by 3 bases and 6 bases, with 12 bases remaining between them. The CDR3 is made up of 13 amino acids. CDR3 nucleotides: TGTGCCAGCAGCTTGGACCAGCTCTCCGAGCAGTACTTC. Amino acid sequence: CASSLDQLSEQYF.

The chain combines TRBV6-1 with TRBJ2-3, with TRBD1 matching 8 bases. Germline lookup yields CDR1 MNHNS and CDR2 SASEGT. The CDR3 has 13 residues. V shed 1 base and J 10 bases; nucleotides not matched to a gene: 4. The CDR3 loop reads CASSEGTGRPQYF. Here the CDR3 DNA reads TGTGCCAGCAGTGAAGGGACAGGGCGACCGCAGTATTTT.

This chain uses TRBV29-1 with TRBJ1-2; maybe TRBD1 (6 bases). V lost 4 bases, J lost 4 bases, and 16 bases lay in between. This CDR3 spans 14 amino acids. The V gene's germline CDR1 is SQVTM and CDR2 ANQGSEA. For the CDR3, the DNA is TGCAGCGTTGGGGGGCAGGGGCTACCCTATGGCTACACCTTC. This encodes CSVGGQGLPYGYTF.

V usage is TRBV7-2 and J usage is TRBJ1-5; tentatively, D is TRBD1 (5 bases). Trimming removed 1 base at V and 4 bases at J, with 11 bases between. Germline CDR1 and CDR2: SGHTA and FQGNSA. The CDR3 is 15 amino acids. CDR3 protein: CASSLETAVNQPQHF. The CDR3 region has the DNA TGTGCCAGCAGCTTAGAGACAGCCGTTAATCAGCCCCAGCATTTT.

V gene TRBV10-3 combines with J gene TRBJ2-1; TRBD1 matches 9 bases. This CDR3 region has 17 residues. With 3 bases clipped from V and 6 bases from J, the junction kept 12 bases outside the gene matches. The V gene's germline CDR1 is ENHRY and CDR2 SYGVKD. CDR3 nucleotide sequence: TGTGCCATCAGTGATACCAAGGGACAGGGCCCCAGCAATGAGCAGTTCTTC. This encodes CAISDTKGQGPSNEQFF.

The rearrangement uses TRBV11-2 and TRBJ1-4; 8 bases fit TRBD1. Trimming at V came to 5 bases and at J to 5 bases, leaving 7 bases not matched to a gene. CDR1 is SGHAT and CDR2 is FQNNGV in the germline V gene. This CDR3 has 15 amino acids. The CDR3 loop is CASSHWQGANEKLFF. CDR3 coding DNA: TGTGCCAGCAGCCATTGGCAGGGGGCAAATGAAAAACTGTTTTTT.

This clone was found once. This chain joins TRBV4-1 and TRBJ1-4, with a possible D match to TRBD1 (6 bases). Germline V gene data show CDR1 as MGHRA and CDR2 as YSYEKL. This CDR3 is built from 12 residues. The V gene lost 6 bases and the J gene lost 5 bases, with 7 bases spanning the gap. For the CDR3, the DNA is TGCGCCAGCAGACAGGGAAATGAAAAACTGTTTTTT. Amino acids: CASRQGNEKLFF.

The chain is built from TRBV18 and TRBJ2-5; a weak D match, TRBD1 (6 bases). Per the germline V gene, CDR1 is KGHSH and CDR2 is LQKENI. CDR3 length equals 14 residues. The V end lost 3 bases, the J end lost 1 base, and 9 bases lay between the germline ends. CDR3 residues: CASSPWDTQETQYF. The CDR3 DNA is TGTGCCAGCTCACCCTGGGACACCCAAGAGACCCAGTACTTC.